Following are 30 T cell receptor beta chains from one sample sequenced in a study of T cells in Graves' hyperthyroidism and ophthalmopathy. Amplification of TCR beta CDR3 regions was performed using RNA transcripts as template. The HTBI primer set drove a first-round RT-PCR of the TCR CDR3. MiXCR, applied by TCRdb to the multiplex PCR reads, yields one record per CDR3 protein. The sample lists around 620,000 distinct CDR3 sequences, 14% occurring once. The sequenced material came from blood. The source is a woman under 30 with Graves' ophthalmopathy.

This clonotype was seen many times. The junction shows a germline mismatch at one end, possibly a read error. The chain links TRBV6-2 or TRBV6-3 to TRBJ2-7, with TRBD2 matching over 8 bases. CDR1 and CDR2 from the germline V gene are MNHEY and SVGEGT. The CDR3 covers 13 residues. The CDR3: CASSYEREWSQHF. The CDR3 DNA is TGTGCCAGCAGTTATGAGCGGGAGTGGAGTCAGCACTTC.

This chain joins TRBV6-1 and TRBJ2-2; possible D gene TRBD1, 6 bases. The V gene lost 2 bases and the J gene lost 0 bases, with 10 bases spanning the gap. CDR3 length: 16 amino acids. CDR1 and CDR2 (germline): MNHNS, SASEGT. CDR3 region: CASSERAGANTGELFF. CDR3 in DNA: TGTGCCAGCAGTGAAAGGGCAGGGGCGAACACCGGGGAGCTGTTTTTT.

The CDR3 spells CASTPDVFGEKLFF. The CDR3 DNA reads TGTGCCAGTACACCGGACGTGTTCGGGGAAAAACTGTTTTTT. The genes are TRBV19 and TRBJ1-4; D not resolved. From germline, CDR1 is LNHDA and CDR2 SQIVND (reference sequence). V was cut by 7 bases and J by 8 bases, with 17 bases left in between. This CDR3 has 14 residues.

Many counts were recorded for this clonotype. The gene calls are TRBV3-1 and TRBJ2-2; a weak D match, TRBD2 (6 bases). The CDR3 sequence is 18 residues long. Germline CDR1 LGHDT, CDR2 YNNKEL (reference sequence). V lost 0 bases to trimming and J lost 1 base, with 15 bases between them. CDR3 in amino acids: CASSQDWRDWRNTGELFF. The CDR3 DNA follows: TGTGCCAGCAGCCAAGATTGGCGGGACTGGCGGAACACCGGGGAGCTGTTTTTT.

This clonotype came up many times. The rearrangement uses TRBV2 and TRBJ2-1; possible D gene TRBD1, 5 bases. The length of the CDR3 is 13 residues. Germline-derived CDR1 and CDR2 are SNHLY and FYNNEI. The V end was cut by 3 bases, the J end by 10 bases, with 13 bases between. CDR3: CASSDRPKGEQFF. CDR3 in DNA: TGTGCCAGCAGTGATCGCCCGAAGGGGGAGCAGTTCTTC. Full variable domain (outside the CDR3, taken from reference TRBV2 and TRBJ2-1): EPEVTQTPSHQVTQMGQEVILRCVPISNHLYFYWYRQILGQKVEFLVSFYNNEISEKSEIFDDQFSVERPDGSNFTLKIRSTKLEDSAMYFCASSDRPKGEQFFGPGTRLTVL.

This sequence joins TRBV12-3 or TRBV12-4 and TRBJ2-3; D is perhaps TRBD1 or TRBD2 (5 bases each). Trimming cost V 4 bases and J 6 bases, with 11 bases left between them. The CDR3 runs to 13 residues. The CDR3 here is CASSYPGPDTQYF. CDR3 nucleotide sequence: TGTGCCAGCAGTTATCCGGGGCCCGATACGCAGTATTTT.

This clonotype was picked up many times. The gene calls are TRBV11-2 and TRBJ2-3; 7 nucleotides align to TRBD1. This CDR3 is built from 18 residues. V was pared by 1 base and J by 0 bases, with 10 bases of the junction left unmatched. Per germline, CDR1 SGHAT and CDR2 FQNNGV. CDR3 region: CASSLVTTGPSSTDTQYF. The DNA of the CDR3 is TGTGCCAGCAGCTTAGTAACGACAGGGCCCTCTAGCACAGATACGCAGTATTTT.

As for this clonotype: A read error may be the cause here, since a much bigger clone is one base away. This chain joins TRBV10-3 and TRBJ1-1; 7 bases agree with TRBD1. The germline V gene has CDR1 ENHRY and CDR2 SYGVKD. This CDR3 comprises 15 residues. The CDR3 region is CAIGESGDSRTEAFF. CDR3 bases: TGTGCCATCGGTGAGTCGGGGGACAGCCGGACTGAAGCTTTCTTT.

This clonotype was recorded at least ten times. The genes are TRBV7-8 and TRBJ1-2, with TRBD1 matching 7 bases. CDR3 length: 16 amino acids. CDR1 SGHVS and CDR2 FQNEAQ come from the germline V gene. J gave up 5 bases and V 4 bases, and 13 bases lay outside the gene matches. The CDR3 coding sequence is TGTGCCAGCAGCTCAAGATTAGACAGGGCCTCTTATGGCTACACCTTC. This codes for CASSSRLDRASYGYTF. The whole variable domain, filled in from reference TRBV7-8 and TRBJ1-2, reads GAGVSQSPRYKVAKRGQDVALRCDPISGHVSLFWYQQALGQGPEFLTYFQNEAQLDKSGLPSDRFFAERPEGSVSTLKIQRTQQEDSAVYLCASSSRLDRASYGYTFGSGTRLTVV.

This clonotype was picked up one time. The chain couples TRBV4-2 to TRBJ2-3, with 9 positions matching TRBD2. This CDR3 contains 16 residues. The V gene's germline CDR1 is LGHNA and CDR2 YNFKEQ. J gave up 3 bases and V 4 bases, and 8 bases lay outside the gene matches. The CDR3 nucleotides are TGTGCCAGCAGCCCGAAAGGAACTAGCGGGACAGATACGCAGTATTTT. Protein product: CASSPKGTSGTDTQYF.

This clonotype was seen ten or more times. CDR3 nucleotides: TGTGCCAGCAGCATGAGTAGCGGGAGCCTCTCCTACGAGCAGTACTTC. Protein: CASSMSSGSLSYEQYF. The chain joins TRBV11-3 to TRBJ2-7; 9 bases agree with TRBD2. The CDR3 loop spans 16 amino acids. Per germline, CDR1 SGHNT and CDR2 YENEEA. The V segment lost 5 bases and the J segment 0 bases; nucleotides outside the gene matches: 8.

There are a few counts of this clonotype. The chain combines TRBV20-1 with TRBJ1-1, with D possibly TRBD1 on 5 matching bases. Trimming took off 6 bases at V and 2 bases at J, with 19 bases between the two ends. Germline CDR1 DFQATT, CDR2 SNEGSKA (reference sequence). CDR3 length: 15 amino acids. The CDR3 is CSAAGSIRGNTEAFF. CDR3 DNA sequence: TGCAGTGCCGCAGGGTCCATTCGAGGAAACACTGAAGCTTTCTTT.

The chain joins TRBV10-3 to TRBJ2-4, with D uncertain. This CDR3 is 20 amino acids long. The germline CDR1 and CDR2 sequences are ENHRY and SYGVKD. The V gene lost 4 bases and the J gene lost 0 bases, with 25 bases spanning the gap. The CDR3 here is CAISALSVSRPKRAKNIQYF. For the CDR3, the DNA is TGTGCCATCAGTGCGCTCTCTGTCAGCCGACCAAAAAGAGCCAAAAACATTCAGTACTTC.

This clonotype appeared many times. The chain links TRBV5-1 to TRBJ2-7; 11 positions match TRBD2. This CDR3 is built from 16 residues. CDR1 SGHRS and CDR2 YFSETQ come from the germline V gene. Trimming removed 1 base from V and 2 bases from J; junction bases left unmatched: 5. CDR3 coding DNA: TGCGCCAGCAGCTTGACCGGGACTAGCGGTCCCTACGAGCAGTACTTC. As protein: CASSLTGTSGPYEQYF.

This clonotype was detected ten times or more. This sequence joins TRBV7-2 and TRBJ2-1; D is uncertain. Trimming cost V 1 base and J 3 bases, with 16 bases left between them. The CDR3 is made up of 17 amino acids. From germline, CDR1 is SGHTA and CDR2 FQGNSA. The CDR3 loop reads CASSLGPPYQIYNEQFF. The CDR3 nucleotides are TGTGCCAGCAGCTTAGGCCCTCCTTACCAGATCTACAATGAGCAGTTCTTC. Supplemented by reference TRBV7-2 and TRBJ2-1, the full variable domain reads GAGVSQSPSNKVTEKGKDVELRCDPISGHTALYWYRQSLGQGLEFLIYFQGNSAPDKSGLPSDRFSAERTGGSVSTLTIQRTQQEDSAVYLCASSLGPPYQIYNEQFFGPGTRLTVL.

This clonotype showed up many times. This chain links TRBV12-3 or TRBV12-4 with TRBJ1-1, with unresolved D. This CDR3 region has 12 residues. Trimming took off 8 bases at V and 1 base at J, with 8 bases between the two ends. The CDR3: CASQTSNTEAFF. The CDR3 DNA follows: TGTGCCAGCCAGACATCGAACACTGAAGCTTTCTTT.

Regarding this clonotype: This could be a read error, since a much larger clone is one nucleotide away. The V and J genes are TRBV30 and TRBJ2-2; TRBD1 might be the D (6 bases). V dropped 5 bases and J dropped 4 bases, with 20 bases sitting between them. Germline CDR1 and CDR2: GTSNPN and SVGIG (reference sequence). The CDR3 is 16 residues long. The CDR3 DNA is TGTGCCTGGGCCCGGGACACCAATATGAGCACCGGGGAGCTGTTTTTT. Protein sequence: CAWARDTNMSTGELFF.

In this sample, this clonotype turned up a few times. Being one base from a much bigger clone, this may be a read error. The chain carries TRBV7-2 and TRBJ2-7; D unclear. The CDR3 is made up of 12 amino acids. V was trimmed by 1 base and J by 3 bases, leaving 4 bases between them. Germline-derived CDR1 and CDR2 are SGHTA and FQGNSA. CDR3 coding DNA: TGTGCCAGCAGCTTAGACGACTACGAGCAGTACTTC. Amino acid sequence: CASSLDDYEQYF.

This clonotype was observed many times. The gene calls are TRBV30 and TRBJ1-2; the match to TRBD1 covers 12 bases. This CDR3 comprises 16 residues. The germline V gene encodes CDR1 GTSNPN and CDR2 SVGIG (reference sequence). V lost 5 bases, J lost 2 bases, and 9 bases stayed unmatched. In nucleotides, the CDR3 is TGTGCCTGGGCCGTGTTTGGGACAGGGGGCAACTATGGCTACACCTTC. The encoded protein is CAWAVFGTGGNYGYTF.

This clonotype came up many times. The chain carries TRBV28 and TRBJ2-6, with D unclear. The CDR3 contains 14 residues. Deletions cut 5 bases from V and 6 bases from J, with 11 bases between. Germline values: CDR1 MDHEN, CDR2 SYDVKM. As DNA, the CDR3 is TGTGCCAGCAGTCCTCTAGGGCCGGCCAACGTCCTGACTTTC. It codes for CASSPLGPANVLTF.

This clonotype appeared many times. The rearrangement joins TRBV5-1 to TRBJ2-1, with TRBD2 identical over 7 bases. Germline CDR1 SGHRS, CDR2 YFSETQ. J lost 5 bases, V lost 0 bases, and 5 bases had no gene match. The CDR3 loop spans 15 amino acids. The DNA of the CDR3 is TGCGCCAGCAGCTTGGTGGGGGGGTCGGACAATGAGCAGTTCTTC. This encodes CASSLVGGSDNEQFF.

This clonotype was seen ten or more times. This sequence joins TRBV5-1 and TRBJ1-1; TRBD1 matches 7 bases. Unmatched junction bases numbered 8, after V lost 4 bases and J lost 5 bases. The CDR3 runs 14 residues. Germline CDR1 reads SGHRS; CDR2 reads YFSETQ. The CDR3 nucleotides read TGCGCCAGCAGCGCGGAAGACAGGGAAACTGAAGCTTTCTTT. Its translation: CASSAEDRETEAFF.

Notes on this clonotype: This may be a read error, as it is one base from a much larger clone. The CDR3 sequence is CASSYRGSTGELFF. DNA for the CDR3: TGTGCCAGCAGTTATCGTGGAAGCACCGGGGAGCTGTTTTTT. The chain couples TRBV12-3 or TRBV12-4 to TRBJ2-2; D uncertain. Between the trimmed V and J ends, which lost 4 bases and 4 bases, there was a span of 10 bases. The CDR3 has 14 amino acids.

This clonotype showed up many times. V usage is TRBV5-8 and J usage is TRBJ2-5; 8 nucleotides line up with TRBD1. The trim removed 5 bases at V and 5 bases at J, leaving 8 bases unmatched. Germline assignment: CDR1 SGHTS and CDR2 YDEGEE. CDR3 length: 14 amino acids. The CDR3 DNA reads TGTGCCAGCAGTTCCTTGACAGGGGAGGAGACCCAGTACTTC. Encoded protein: CASSSLTGEETQYF.

CDR3 amino acids: CASSYSKPGGGRNEQFF. The CDR3 region has the DNA TGTGCCAGCAGTTACTCGAAGCCGGGAGGAGGTCGAAATGAGCAGTTCTTC. The chain couples TRBV6-5 to TRBJ2-1, with 7 positions matching TRBD2. The CDR3 runs 17 residues. The germline CDR1 and CDR2 sequences are MNHEY and SVGAGI. Germline trimming cut 0 bases from V and 7 bases from J; bases unmatched to any gene: 12.

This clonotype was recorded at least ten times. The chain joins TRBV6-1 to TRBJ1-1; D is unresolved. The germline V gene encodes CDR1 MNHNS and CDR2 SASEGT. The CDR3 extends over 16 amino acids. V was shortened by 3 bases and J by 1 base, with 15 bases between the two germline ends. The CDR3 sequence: CASSDFSSLGNTEAFF. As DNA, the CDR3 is TGTGCCAGCAGTGACTTTTCTTCGCTCGGGAACACTGAAGCTTTCTTT.

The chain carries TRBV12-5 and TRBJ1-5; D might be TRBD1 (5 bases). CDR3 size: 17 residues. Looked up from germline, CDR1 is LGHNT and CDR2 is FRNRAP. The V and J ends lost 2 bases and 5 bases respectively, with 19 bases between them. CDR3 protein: CASGLRLVGAEHQPQHF. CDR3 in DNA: TGTGCTAGTGGTTTGAGGCTCGTTGGGGCAGAACATCAGCCCCAGCATTTT.

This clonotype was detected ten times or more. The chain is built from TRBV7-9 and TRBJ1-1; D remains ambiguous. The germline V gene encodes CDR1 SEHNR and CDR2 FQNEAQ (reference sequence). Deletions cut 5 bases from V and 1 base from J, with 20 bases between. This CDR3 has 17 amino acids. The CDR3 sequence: CASSPKTFRAANTEAFF. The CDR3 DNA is TGTGCCAGCAGCCCTAAGACCTTCCGGGCCGCGAACACTGAAGCTTTCTTT. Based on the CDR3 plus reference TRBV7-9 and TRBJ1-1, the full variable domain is DTGVSQNPRHKITKRGQNVTFRCDPISEHNRLYWYRQTLGQGPEFLTYFQNEAQLEKSRLLSDRFSAERPKGSFSTLEIQRTEQGDSAMYLCASSPKTFRAANTEAFFGQGTRLTVV.

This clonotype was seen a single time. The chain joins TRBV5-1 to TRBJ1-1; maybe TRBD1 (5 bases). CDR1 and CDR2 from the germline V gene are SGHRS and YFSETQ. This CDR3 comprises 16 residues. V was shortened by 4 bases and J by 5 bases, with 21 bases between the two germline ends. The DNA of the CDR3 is TGCGCCAGCAGCAGCTTGGGTGGTGACAGAGTAACTGAAGCTTTCTTT. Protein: CASSSLGGDRVTEAFF.

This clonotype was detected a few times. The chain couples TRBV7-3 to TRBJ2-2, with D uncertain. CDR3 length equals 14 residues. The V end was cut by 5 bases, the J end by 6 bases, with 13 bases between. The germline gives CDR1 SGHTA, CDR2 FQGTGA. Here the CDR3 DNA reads TGTGCCAGCAGCCCAGATGGGGTGGCCGGGGAGCTGTTTTTT. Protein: CASSPDGVAGELFF.